A single sample gave rise to the 15 T cell receptor beta chains below, sequenced in a study of blood T cell repertoires in COVID-19 (dated by TCRdb to 2019 to 2021). Receptor libraries were prepared by the immunoSEQ multiplex PCR assay. This immuneACCESS table, as held by TCRdb, lists in-frame sequences with V and J called but not all clones. Of the missing ones, under half trace to an unresolved V gene in checked studies; the others have no known cause. The sample profile shows 110,000 to 150,000 clones; more than 75% of them were found once. Around 4% of the sample is taken by the ten largest. Sequencing was performed on peripheral blood. Source of these receptors: a man in his sixties with acute or convalescent COVID-19.

The chain couples TRBV29-1 to TRBJ2-3; 11 bases map to TRBD2. This CDR3 region has 16 residues. Germline V lookup: CDR1 SQVTM, CDR2 ANQGSEA. V trimming: 3 bases; J trimming: 2 bases; junction bases outside the gene matches: 7. The CDR3 coding sequence is TGCAGCGTTGACCTTAGCGGGAGGGCCGTCACAGATACGCAGTATTTT. The encoded protein is CSVDLSGRAVTDTQYF.

This sequence joins TRBV7-9 and TRBJ2-6; 12 bases are shared with TRBD1. Looked up from germline, CDR1 is SEHNR and CDR2 is FQNEAQ (reference sequence). The CDR3 has 18 amino acids. V shed 5 bases, J shed 0 bases, and the junction held 5 bases outside the gene matches. DNA for the CDR3: TGTGCCAGCAGCCTAGGGACAGGGGGCCTCTCTGGGGCCAACGTCCTGACTTTC. Its translation is CASSLGTGGLSGANVLTF.

V usage is TRBV20-1 and J usage is TRBJ1-5, with D perhaps TRBD1 (5 bases). Germline values: CDR1 DFQATT, CDR2 SNEGSKA (reference sequence). With 3 bases removed from V and 2 bases from J, the gap between germline ends came to 17 bases. The CDR3 is 16 residues long. The chain's CDR3 is CSASSHPGSGNQPQHF. The CDR3 nucleotides read TGCAGTGCTAGTTCCCACCCAGGGTCAGGCAATCAGCCCCAGCATTTT.

The V and J genes are TRBV24-1 and TRBJ2-1, with 7 positions matching TRBD1. This CDR3 contains 15 residues. Germline-derived CDR1 and CDR2 are KGHDR and SFDVKD. The V gene end was trimmed by 3 bases and the J gene end by 5 bases; junction bases not matched to a gene: 6. The chain's CDR3 is CATSDPGQPNNEQFF. CDR3 coding DNA: TGTGCCACCAGTGATCCGGGACAGCCCAACAATGAGCAGTTCTTC.

This clone was observed once. The CDR3 region is CASSLYRTSGRTDTQYF. In nucleotides, the CDR3 is TGTGCCAGCAGCTTATACAGGACTAGCGGGAGGACAGATACGCAGTATTTT. The J gene is TRBJ2-3, the V gene TRBV11-2, with 14 bases that match TRBD2. Germline V gives CDR1 SGHAT, CDR2 FQNNGV. V lost 2 bases to trimming and J lost 3 bases; unmatched junction nucleotides: 4. The CDR3 has 17 amino acids.

This rearrangement joins TRBV9 to TRBJ1-3; D possibly corresponds to TRBD1 (5 bases). Germline V gene lookup returns CDR1 SGDLS and CDR2 YYNGEE. The CDR3 length is 14 residues. With 7 bases removed from V and 0 bases from J, the gap between germline ends came to 11 bases. CDR3 DNA sequence: TGTGCCAGCGACGGGGGACCCTCTGGAAACACCATATATTTT. Its protein is CASDGGPSGNTIYF.

In regard to this clone: A junction end diverges from the germline sequence, so it may reflect a read error. V gene TRBV6-1 combines with J gene TRBJ1-3; a weak D match, TRBD1 (6 bases). Germline V gives CDR1 MNHNS, CDR2 SASEGT. There are 16 residues in the CDR3. Here the CDR3 reads CASNEQGTVSGNTIYF. CDR3 nucleotides: TGTGCCAGCAATGAACAGGGTACAGTGTCTGGAAACACCATATATTTT.

This clone was observed a handful of times. Other nucleotide sequences in the sample specify the same CDR3. The chain recombines TRBV3-1 (or the pseudogene TRBV3-2) with TRBJ2-7; 7 bases fit TRBD1. J was trimmed by 3 bases and V by 1 base; bases with no gene match: 0. Germline loops: CDR1 LGHDT, CDR2 YNNKEL (reference sequence). The CDR3 runs 13 residues. The CDR3 coding sequence is TGTGCCAGCAGCCAAGGGACAGGCTACGAGCAGTACTTC. Its translation: CASSQGTGYEQYF.

J is TRBJ1-3 and V is TRBV19; TRBD1 matches 7 bases. The CDR3 is 15 amino acids. Germline V gene data show CDR1 as LNHDA and CDR2 as SQIVND (reference sequence). V dropped 7 bases and J dropped 0; count of bases not matched to a gene: 6. The CDR3 DNA sequence: TGTGCCAGTACCCCGGGACAGATCTCTGGAAACACCATATATTTT. Its protein is CASTPGQISGNTIYF.

The chain joins TRBV10-1 to TRBJ2-7; D not certain. This CDR3 spans 12 amino acids. Trimming took off 6 bases at V and 1 base at J, with 7 bases between the two ends. Germline CDR1 and CDR2: WNHNN and SYGVQD (reference sequence). DNA for the CDR3: TGCGCCAGCAGATTCCCGTCCTACGAGCAGTACTTC. Translated: CASRFPSYEQYF.

The V call is TRBV5-4, the J call TRBJ2-7, with D tentatively TRBD1 (6 bases). The V gene's germline CDR1 is SGHNT and CDR2 YYREEE (reference sequence). V lost 4 bases, J lost 0 bases, and 23 bases lay in between. The CDR3 runs to 18 residues. The CDR3 DNA is TGTGCCAGCAGCCCGGAGCAAGGGGACAAGAGGAGCTCCTACGAGCAGTACTTC. This codes for CASSPEQGDKRSSYEQYF.

This sequence joins TRBV27 and TRBJ1-2; tentative D call: TRBD1 (5 bases). The CDR3 contains 15 residues. The V end was cut by 2 bases, the J end by 4 bases, with 14 bases between. Germline V gives CDR1 MNHEY, CDR2 SMNVEV (reference sequence). The CDR3 nucleotides read TGTGCCAGCAGTTTACTCGGGGGTCGGGGCTATGGCTACACCTTC. It specifies CASSLLGGRGYGYTF.

J is TRBJ2-7 and V is TRBV12-3 or TRBV12-4; no reliable D call. V was pared by 4 bases and J by 11 bases, with 15 bases between. The CDR3 is 12 residues long. CDR3 amino acids: CASSSLRLREYF. CDR3 DNA sequence: TGTGCCAGCAGTTCCCTTCGCCTCCGGGAGTACTTC.

The rearrangement links TRBV12-5 to TRBJ2-7, with D perhaps TRBD1 (5 bases). The CDR3 covers 13 residues. V lost 5 bases and J 3 bases, leaving 11 bases between the germline ends. Germline V CDR1 and CDR2: LGHNT, FRNRAP. The CDR3 sequence: CASGGNQGYEQYF. The CDR3 DNA follows: TGTGCTAGTGGTGGTAACCAGGGCTACGAGCAGTACTTC.

This clone has just a few counts. This sequence joins TRBV30 and TRBJ2-1, with D possibly matching TRBD1 (5 bases). In germline, CDR1 is GTSNPN, CDR2 SVGIG (reference sequence). The CDR3 length is 16 residues. Trimming shortened V by 0 bases and J by 0 bases, and 12 bases separated the two germline ends. Written as DNA, the CDR3 is TGTGCCTGGAGTGTACTTGGGGCGTACTCCTACAATGAGCAGTTCTTC. Its protein product is CAWSVLGAYSYNEQFF.